The sequence of this T cell receptor beta chain was determined in a study of T cells in Graves' hyperthyroidism and ophthalmopathy. Broader study findings: Ophthalmopathy and stable hyperthyroidism were told apart by a 13 V-J model.

RNA transcripts yielded amplified TCR beta CDR3 regions. The TCR CDR3 first-round RT-PCR relied on the HTBI primer set. TCRdb re-analysed the multiplex PCR reads in MiXCR, keeping a single row per CDR3 protein. The sample holds about 320,000 distinct CDR3 sequences, 15% to 20% seen once. Stability of Graves' hyperthyroidism was defined as absent ophthalmopathy progression within 18 months. The hyperthyroidism patients had all been newly diagnosed, and their disease duration was under 2 months. Their ages ranged from 18 to 65 years. Concerning this clonotype itself: As yet, its antigen is unknown.

The germline V gene has CDR1 SGHTA and CDR2 FQGNSA. V was pared by 5 bases and J by 14 bases, with 19 bases between. The CDR3 is made up of 13 amino acids. The V gene is TRBV7-2, the J gene TRBJ2-1, with a weak D call TRBD2 (5 bases). This sequence was found in a man aged 30-40 years with Graves' hyperthyroidism. The specimen was blood. The CDR3 loop is CASSPRGDPREFF. The CDR3 nucleotides are TGTGCCAGCAGCCCTAGAGGCGACCCGAGGGAGTTCTTC. Based on the CDR3 plus reference TRBV7-2 and TRBJ2-1, the full variable domain is GAGVSQSPSNKVTEKGKDVELRCDPISGHTALYWYRQSLGQGLEFLIYFQGNSAPDKSGLPSDRFSAERTGGSVSTLTIQRTQQEDSAVYLCASSPRGDPREFFGPGTRLTVL.